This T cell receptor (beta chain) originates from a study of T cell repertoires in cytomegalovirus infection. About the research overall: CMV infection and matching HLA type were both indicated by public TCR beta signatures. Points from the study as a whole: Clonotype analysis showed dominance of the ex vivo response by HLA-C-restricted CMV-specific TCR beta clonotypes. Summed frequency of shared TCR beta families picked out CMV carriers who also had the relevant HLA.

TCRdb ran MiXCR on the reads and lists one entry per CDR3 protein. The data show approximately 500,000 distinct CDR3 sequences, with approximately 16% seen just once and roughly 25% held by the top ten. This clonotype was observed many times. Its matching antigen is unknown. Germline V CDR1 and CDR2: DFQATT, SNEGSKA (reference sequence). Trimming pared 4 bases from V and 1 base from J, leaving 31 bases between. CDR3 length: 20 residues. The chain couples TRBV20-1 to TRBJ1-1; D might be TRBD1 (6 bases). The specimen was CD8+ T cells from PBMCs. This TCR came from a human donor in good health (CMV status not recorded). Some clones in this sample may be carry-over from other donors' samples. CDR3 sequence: CSATRWGRGGTGWRNTEAFF. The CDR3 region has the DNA TGCAGTGCTACCCGATGGGGGAGAGGGGGAACGGGTTGGAGGAACACTGAAGCTTTCTTT.